A selection of T cell receptor beta chains follows, all from one sample in a study of blood T cell repertoires in COVID-19. Data came from immunoSEQ multiplex PCR; TCRdb stores just in-frame clones and leaves some out. The sample has over 85,000 clones, 65% to 90% seen once; the top ten hold about 25%. Sequencing was performed on peripheral blood. Source of these receptors: a man aged 60 to 69 with acute or convalescent COVID-19. Each CDR3 is given with its conserved first and last residue. D genes are given only for firm matches.

J,D,V,CDR3
TRBJ1-1,NA,TRBV7-9,CASSAGGSNTEAFF
TRBJ2-2,NA,TRBV9,CASSPTPRGGSNTGELFF
TRBJ2-2,NA,TRBV16,CASSHGVNAGELFF
TRBJ1-5,TRBD1,TRBV6-5,CASSFTGQSNQPQHF
TRBJ1-3,TRBD1,TRBV5-6,CASSHGTGNSGNTIYF
TRBJ2-4,NA,TRBV3-1/TRBV3-2,CASSQDIGLAKNIQYF
TRBJ2-2,NA,TRBV18,CASLGQHANTGELFF
TRBJ2-5,NA,TRBV7-2,CASSSDGGFIETQYF
TRBJ2-2,NA,TRBV14,CASSHLRDSNTGELFF
TRBJ2-7,TRBD2,TRBV5-1,CASSLVASGSSYEQYF
TRBJ2-5,NA,TRBV19,CASSDSGGETQYF
TRBJ2-1,TRBD2,TRBV28,CASIHSSGGLYNEQFF
TRBJ1-1,NA,TRBV6-6,CASRTPVTEAFF
TRBJ1-5,NA,TRBV19,CASSTGQFIQPQHF
TRBJ2-3,TRBD2,TRBV5-1,CASSLAWTLAGVTDTQYF
TRBJ2-2,NA,TRBV7-2,CASSFSGDTGELFF
TRBJ1-1,NA,TRBV7-2,CASQEQGMNTEAFF
TRBJ2-3,NA,TRBV18,CASSLRGSTDTQYF
TRBJ2-3,TRBD1,TRBV6-6,CASRGQGGRDTQYF
TRBJ2-1,TRBD2,TRBV11-3,CASSLGTSGGQGEQFF
TRBJ2-1,TRBD1,TRBV7-8,CASSAGDRVLGRQFF
TRBJ2-1,TRBD1,TRBV5-1,CASRMRTGTVNEQFF
TRBJ2-1,NA,TRBV3-1/TRBV3-2,CASRGANEQFF
TRBJ1-1,TRBD1,TRBV28,CASSPRTGNKYEAFF
TRBJ2-5,NA,TRBV29-1,CSVEAWYEQVGKETQYF
TRBJ1-4,TRBD1,TRBV7-9,CASSLAGRTGLREKLFF